A single sample gave rise to the 14 T cell receptor beta chains below, sequenced in a study of OX40 agonist ivuxolimab in advanced cancers. Method: immunoSEQ multiplex PCR; TCRdb's copy keeps in-frame clones and lacks some. The repertoire holds about 45,000 clones, with more than 70% as singletons. Sequencing was performed on CD4+ or CD8+ T cells sorted from blood, taken in a trial of the OX40 agonist ivuxolimab. The receptors here all came from an adult with an advanced solid tumor such as melanoma, head and neck, liver or kidney cancer.

The chain employs TRBV28 and TRBJ2-1; D gene uncertain. Trimming pared 8 bases from V and 12 bases from J, leaving 14 bases between. CDR1 and CDR2 (germline): MDHEN, SYDVKM. CDR3 length: 11 residues. CDR3 region: CASGRGSPQFF. The CDR3 bases are TGTGCCAGCGGCCGCGGCTCCCCGCAGTTCTTC. Full variable domain (remainder filled in from reference TRBV28 and TRBJ2-1): DVKVTQSSRYLVKRTGEKVFLECVQDMDHENMFWYRQDPGLGLRLIYFSYDVKMKEKGDIPEGYSVSREKKERFSLILESASTNQTSMYLCASGRGSPQFFGPGTRLTVL.

V is TRBV28 and J is TRBJ2-3; no firm D call. The germline gives CDR1 MDHEN, CDR2 SYDVKM. Trimming pared 11 bases from V and 0 bases from J, leaving 6 bases between. The CDR3 consists of 11 residues. The DNA of the CDR3 is TGTGCCGGGTCTAGCACAGATACGCAGTATTTT. It encodes CAGSSTDTQYF.

The sample holds one count of this clone. The junction departs from germline at one end; a sequencing error may be responsible. This CDR3 is CASRGTTNEKLFF. DNA for the CDR3: TGTGCCAGCAGAGGGACAACAAATGAAAAACTGTTTTTT. The chain links TRBV28 to TRBJ1-4; a weak D match, TRBD1 (6 bases). The germline CDR1 and CDR2 sequences are MDHEN and SYDVKM. This CDR3 has 13 amino acids. The complete variable domain, with remaining parts taken from reference TRBV28 and TRBJ1-4, reads DVKVTQSSRYLVKRTGEKVFLECVQDMDHENMFWYRQDPGLGLRLIYFSYDVKMKEKGDIPEGYSVSREKKERFSLILESASTNQTSMYLCASRGTTNEKLFFGSGTQLSVL.

The CDR3 is CSAATTYEQYF. The DNA of the CDR3 is TGCAGTGCCGCTACTACCTACGAGCAGTACTTC. The chain has TRBV20-1 and TRBJ2-7; no definite D call. The CDR3 runs 11 residues. Trimming cost V 6 bases and J 2 bases, with 8 bases left between them. The germline V gene has CDR1 DFQATT and CDR2 SNEGSKA (reference sequence).

This rearrangement joins TRBV15 to TRBJ2-6; TRBD1 or TRBD2 may be the D gene (6 bases each). The germline V and J ends were trimmed by 2 bases and 0 bases, with 20 bases remaining between them. This CDR3 contains 20 residues. CDR1 and CDR2 from the germline V gene are LNHNV and YYDKDF (reference sequence). The DNA of the CDR3 is TGTGCCACCAGCAGACGCCGGGGGCCTAATGCTTACTCTGGGGCCAACGTCCTGACTTTC. Residues: CATSRRRGPNAYSGANVLTF.

This chain uses TRBV30 with TRBJ1-1; tentative D call: TRBD1 (6 bases). The CDR3 has 14 amino acids. V gave up 1 base and J gave up 6 bases, with 15 bases separating them. CDR1 and CDR2 (germline): GTSNPN, SVGIG (reference sequence). Here the CDR3 reads CAWSERTESAEAFF. In DNA form, the CDR3 reads TGTGCCTGGAGTGAGAGGACAGAGTCGGCTGAAGCTTTCTTT. Drawing the rest from reference TRBV30 and TRBJ1-1, the complete variable domain is SQTIHQWPATLVQPVGSPLSLECTVEGTSNPNLYWYRQAAGRGLQLLFYSVGIGQISSEVPQNLSASRPQDRQFILSSKKLLLSDSGFYLCAWSERTESAEAFFGQGTRLTVV.

This chain uses TRBV27 with TRBJ1-3, with TRBD1 matching 12 bases. Germline assignment: CDR1 MNHEY and CDR2 SMNVEV (reference sequence). J was trimmed by 6 bases and V by 6 bases; bases with no gene match: 0. The CDR3 has 13 residues. For the CDR3, the DNA is TGTGCCAGCAGGGGACAGGGGGCAAACACCATATATTTT. It specifies CASRGQGANTIYF.

CDR3 residues: CASSSGRNQPQHF. The CDR3 DNA sequence: TGTGCCAGCAGCTCGGGGAGGAATCAGCCCCAGCATTTT. V and J are TRBV7-2 and TRBJ1-5, with D unclear. The V gene lost 4 bases and the J gene lost 4 bases, with 8 bases spanning the gap. Germline V gene data show CDR1 as SGHTA and CDR2 as FQGNSA. This CDR3 contains 13 residues.

The chain carries TRBV6-5 and TRBJ2-1; no definite D call. The CDR3 totals 15 residues. The germline CDR1 and CDR2 sequences are MNHEY and SVGAGI. Trimming took 6 bases from V and 3 from J, leaving 15 bases between them. The CDR3 loop reads CASRYVGALYNEQFF. CDR3 DNA: TGTGCCAGCAGATACGTCGGAGCCCTCTACAATGAGCAGTTCTTC.

The V call is TRBV2, the J call TRBJ2-1; no reliable D call. The V end was cut by 9 bases, the J end by 6 bases, with 15 bases between. The CDR3 has 13 residues. Germline CDR1 SNHLY, CDR2 FYNNEI. CDR3 protein: CARDRPSGNEQFF. DNA for the CDR3: TGTGCCAGGGACCGACCTTCGGGCAATGAGCAGTTCTTC.

The chain couples TRBV9 to TRBJ1-1, with D perhaps TRBD1 (6 bases). Germline lookup yields CDR1 SGDLS and CDR2 YYNGEE. The CDR3 spans 14 residues. Between the trimmed V and J ends, which lost 2 bases and 5 bases, there was a span of 13 bases. The CDR3 region is CASSVITGSTEAFF. CDR3 nucleotides: TGTGCCAGCAGCGTTATTACAGGGTCGACTGAAGCTTTCTTT.

The V and J genes are TRBV5-5 and TRBJ2-7, with TRBD1 matching over 9 bases. The germline gives CDR1 SGHKS, CDR2 YYEKEE (reference sequence). This CDR3 region has 15 residues. V lost 4 bases, J lost 2 bases, and 7 bases stayed unmatched. DNA for the CDR3: TGTGCCAGCAGCCCTGGGACAGGGAGGACCTACGAGCAGTACTTC. This encodes CASSPGTGRTYEQYF. The full variable domain, rest sourced from reference TRBV5-5 and TRBJ2-7, is DAGVTQSPTHLIKTRGQQVTLRCSPISGHKSVSWYQQVLGQGPQFIFQYYEKEERGRGNFPDRFSARQFPNYSSELNVNALLLGDSALYLCASSPGTGRTYEQYFGPGTRLTVT.

The chain has TRBV29-1 and TRBJ1-4; possibly TRBD1 for D (5 bases). V was shortened by 3 bases and J by 0 bases, with 8 bases between the two germline ends. The CDR3 covers 14 residues. CDR1 SQVTM and CDR2 ANQGSEA come from the germline V gene. In nucleotides, the CDR3 is TGCAGCGTTGATTGGGGGTCAACTAATGAAAAACTGTTTTTT. This translates into CSVDWGSTNEKLFF.

The chain combines TRBV2 with TRBJ2-5; maybe TRBD1 (6 bases). This CDR3 comprises 14 residues. Trimming shortened V by 3 bases and J by 5 bases, and 13 bases separated the two germline ends. Germline V lookup: CDR1 SNHLY, CDR2 FYNNEI. The CDR3 region is CASSDTGPWETQYF. CDR3 DNA: TGTGCCAGCAGTGATACAGGGCCTTGGGAGACCCAGTACTTC.